These 9 T cell receptor beta chains share one sample of origin, sequenced in a study of control samples from healthy donors and cancer patients. Sequencing used immunoSEQ multiplex PCR; TCRdb keeps in-frame clones, though not all of them. The sample gives roughly 69,000 clones, approximately 87% of which show up once; 2% to 2.5% is in the top ten. Sequences were obtained from PBMCs. These receptors originate from a woman aged 45-60 years with head and neck cancer.

This chain joins TRBV30 and TRBJ1-5; the D is unclear. This CDR3 region has 14 residues. V lost 2 bases and J lost 0, with 8 bases in between. The germline V gene encodes CDR1 GTSNPN and CDR2 SVGIG (reference sequence). The CDR3 nucleotides are TGTGCCTGGAGTCGGCAGATTAGCAATCAGCCCCAGCATTTT. Protein: CAWSRQISNQPQHF.

V gene TRBV4-1 combines with J gene TRBJ2-5, with TRBD2 as a possible D gene (8 bases). The CDR3 totals 18 residues. Trimming took off 10 bases at V and 4 bases at J, with 31 bases between the two ends. From germline, CDR1 is MGHRA and CDR2 YSYEKL. Here the CDR3 reads CATPEGAVAGYPSETQYF. CDR3 bases: TGCGCCACCCCAGAGGGGGCGGTAGCGGGGTACCCTTCAGAGACCCAGTACTTC.

This chain uses TRBV28 with TRBJ1-4; the D is unclear. Looked up from germline, CDR1 is MDHEN and CDR2 is SYDVKM. V shed 6 bases and J shed 6 bases, with 8 bases lying between them. This CDR3 is 12 amino acids long. CDR3 bases: TGTGCCAGCAGCCACCCGGATGAAAAACTGTTTTTT. As protein: CASSHPDEKLFF.

V gene TRBV18 combines with J gene TRBJ1-3; D remains unclear. The V end was cut by 4 bases, the J end by 3 bases, with 13 bases between. Germline values: CDR1 KGHSH, CDR2 LQKENI. The CDR3 loop spans 15 amino acids. The CDR3 DNA is TGTGCCAGCTCACGAGGACTGTCGTATGGAAACACCATATATTTT. Translating gives CASSRGLSYGNTIYF.

This clone was seen once. The chain carries TRBV4-2 and TRBJ1-3, with D possibly matching TRBD1 (5 bases). V was shortened by 0 bases and J by 0 bases, with 9 bases between the two germline ends. The CDR3 runs to 16 residues. Germline V gene lookup returns CDR1 LGHNA and CDR2 YNFKEQ. The CDR3 nucleotides read TGTGCCAGCAGCCAAGATCCGGGGGGCTCTGGAAACACCATATATTTT. It translates to CASSQDPGGSGNTIYF.

The CDR3 sequence: CASSRGPRGTEAFF. The CDR3 region has the DNA TGTGCCAGCAGCCGTGGACCCAGGGGCACTGAAGCTTTCTTT. The genes are TRBV28 and TRBJ1-1; perhaps TRBD1 as D (6 bases). V dropped 6 bases and J dropped 4 bases, with 15 bases sitting between them. Germline CDR1 is MDHEN and CDR2 is SYDVKM. This CDR3 has 14 residues.

The V gene is TRBV9, the J gene TRBJ2-2, with no clear D. CDR3 size: 13 residues. Trimming removed 0 bases from V and 6 bases from J, with 6 bases in between. Germline loops: CDR1 SGDLS, CDR2 YYNGEE. The CDR3 here is CASSVEPAGELFF. CDR3 DNA sequence: TGTGCCAGCAGCGTAGAACCGGCCGGGGAGCTGTTTTTT.

In this sample, this clone turned up a few times. V usage is TRBV28 and J usage is TRBJ1-6; D gene ambiguous. CDR1 MDHEN and CDR2 SYDVKM come from the germline V gene. Trimming pared 10 bases from V and 8 bases from J, leaving 21 bases between. The CDR3 has 15 amino acids. The CDR3: CATAAIRGGDSPLHF. The CDR3 DNA follows: TGTGCCACCGCAGCGATTCGGGGTGGAGATTCACCCCTCCACTTT.

In this sample, this clone turned up a few times. V gene TRBV9 combines with J gene TRBJ1-1; 7 nucleotides line up with TRBD1. CDR1 and CDR2 (germline): SGDLS, YYNGEE. The CDR3 has 14 residues. The ends lost 3 bases at V and 2 bases at J; junction bases unmatched: 4. CDR3 sequence (DNA): TGTGCCAGCAGCGGGAAAGGGGGCAACACTGAAGCTTTCTTT. It codes for CASSGKGGNTEAFF.